This entry features one T cell receptor (beta chain) sequence. Losses at the gene ends were 0 bases for V and 0 bases for J; bases not matched to a gene: 5. Germline V gene lookup returns CDR1 LNHNV and CDR2 YYDKDF (reference sequence). This CDR3 comprises 18 residues. Amplification of TCR beta CDR3 regions used RNA as the template. The study used the HTBI primer set for a first-round RT-PCR of the TCR CDR3. TCRdb independently ran MiXCR on the multiplex PCR reads; one entry per CDR3 protein. The sample yields about 400,000 distinct CDR3 sequences, approximately 25% seen once. This entry comes from a study of T cells in Graves' hyperthyroidism and ophthalmopathy. Based on clinical symptoms, serum thyroxine and TRAb, thyroid ultrasound and orbital computed tomography, diagnoses were reached.

This clonotype originated in a man aged 50 to 59 with Graves' hyperthyroidism. The V gene is TRBV15, the J gene TRBJ2-3, with 11 bases aligning to TRBD2. Input material: blood. Here the CDR3 DNA reads TGTGCCACCAGCAGAGAGAGGACTAGCGGGCCTAGCACAGATACGCAGTATTTT. Its translation: CATSRERTSGPSTDTQYF.